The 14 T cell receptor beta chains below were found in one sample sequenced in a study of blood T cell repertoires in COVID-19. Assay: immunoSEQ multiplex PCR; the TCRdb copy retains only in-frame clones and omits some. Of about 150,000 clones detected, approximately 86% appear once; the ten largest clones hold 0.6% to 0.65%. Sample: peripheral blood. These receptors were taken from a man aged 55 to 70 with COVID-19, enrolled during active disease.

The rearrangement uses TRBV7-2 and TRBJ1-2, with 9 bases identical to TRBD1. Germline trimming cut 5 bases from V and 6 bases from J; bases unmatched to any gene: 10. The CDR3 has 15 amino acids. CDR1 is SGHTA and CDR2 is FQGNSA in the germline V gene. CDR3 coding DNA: TGTGCCAGCAGCCCTCTAGACAGGGGGACGAATGGCTACACCTTC. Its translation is CASSPLDRGTNGYTF.

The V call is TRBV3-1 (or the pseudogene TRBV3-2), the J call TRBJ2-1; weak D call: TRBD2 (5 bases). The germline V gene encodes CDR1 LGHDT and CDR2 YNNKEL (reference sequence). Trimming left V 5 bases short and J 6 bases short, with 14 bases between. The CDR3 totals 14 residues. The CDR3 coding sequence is TGTGCCAGCAGCACGACGCCGGGGTCCAATGAGCAGTTCTTC. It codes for CASSTTPGSNEQFF.

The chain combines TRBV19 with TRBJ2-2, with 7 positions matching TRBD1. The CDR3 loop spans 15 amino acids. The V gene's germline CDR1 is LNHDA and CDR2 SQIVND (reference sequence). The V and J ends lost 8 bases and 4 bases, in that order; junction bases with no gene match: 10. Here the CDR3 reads CASRPWTGGTGELFF. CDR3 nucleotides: TGTGCCAGTCGACCATGGACAGGCGGCACCGGGGAGCTGTTTTTT.

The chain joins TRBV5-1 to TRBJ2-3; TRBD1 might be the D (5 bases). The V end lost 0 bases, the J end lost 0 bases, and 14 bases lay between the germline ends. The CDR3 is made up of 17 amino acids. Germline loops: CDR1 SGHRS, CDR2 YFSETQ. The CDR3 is CASSLEGYGHSTDTQYF. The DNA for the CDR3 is TGCGCCAGCAGCTTGGAGGGGTATGGGCATAGCACAGATACGCAGTATTTT.

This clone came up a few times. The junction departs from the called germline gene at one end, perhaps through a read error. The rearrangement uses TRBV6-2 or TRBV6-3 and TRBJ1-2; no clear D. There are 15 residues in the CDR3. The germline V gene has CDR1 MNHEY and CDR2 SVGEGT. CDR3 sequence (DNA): TGTGCCAGCAGTTACCTCCTGGGTCCGCGAGGTGTCTGGGCCTTC. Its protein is CASSYLLGPRGVWAF.

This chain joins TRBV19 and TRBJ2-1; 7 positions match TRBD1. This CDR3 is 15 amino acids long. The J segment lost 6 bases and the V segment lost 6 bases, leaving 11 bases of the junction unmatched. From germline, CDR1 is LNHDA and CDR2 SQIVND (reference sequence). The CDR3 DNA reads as TGTGCCAGTAGCCCATCTGTCCAGGGGGTCAATGAGCAGTTCTTC. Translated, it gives CASSPSVQGVNEQFF.

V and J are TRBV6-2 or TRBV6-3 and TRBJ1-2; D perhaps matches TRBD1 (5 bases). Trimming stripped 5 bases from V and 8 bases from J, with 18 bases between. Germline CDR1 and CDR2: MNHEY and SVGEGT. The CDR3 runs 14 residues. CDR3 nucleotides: TGTGCCAGCAGTCAACAGACAGCTGGAAGGGGCTACACCTTC. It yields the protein CASSQQTAGRGYTF.

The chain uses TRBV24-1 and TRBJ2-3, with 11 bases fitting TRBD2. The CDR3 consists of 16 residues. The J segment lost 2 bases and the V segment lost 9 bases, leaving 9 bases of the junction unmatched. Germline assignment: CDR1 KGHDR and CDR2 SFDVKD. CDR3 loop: CATGILAGGLTDTQYF. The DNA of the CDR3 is TGTGCCACCGGAATCCTAGCGGGGGGACTCACAGATACGCAGTATTTT.

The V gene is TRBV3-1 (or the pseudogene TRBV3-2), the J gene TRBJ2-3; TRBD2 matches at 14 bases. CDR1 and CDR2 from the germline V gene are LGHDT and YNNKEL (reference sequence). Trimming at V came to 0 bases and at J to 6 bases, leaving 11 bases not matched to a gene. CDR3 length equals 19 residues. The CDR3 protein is CASSQDYPGLAGATDTQYF. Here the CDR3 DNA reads TGTGCCAGCAGCCAAGATTACCCGGGACTAGCGGGAGCCACTGATACGCAGTATTTT.

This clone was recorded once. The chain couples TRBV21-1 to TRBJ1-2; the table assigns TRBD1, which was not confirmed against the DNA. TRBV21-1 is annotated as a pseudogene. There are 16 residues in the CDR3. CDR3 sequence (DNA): TGTGCCAGCAGCAAAAAGGTGCCGAGGGGGCAGAAGGGCTACACCTTC. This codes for CASSKKVPRGQKGYTF.

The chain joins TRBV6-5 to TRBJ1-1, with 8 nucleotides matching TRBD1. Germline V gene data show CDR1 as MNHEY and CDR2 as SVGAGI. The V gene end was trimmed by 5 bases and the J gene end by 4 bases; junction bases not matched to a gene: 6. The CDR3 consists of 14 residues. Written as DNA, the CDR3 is TGTGCCAGCAGTCCGGACAGGGCCGGCACTGAAGCTTTCTTT. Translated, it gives CASSPDRAGTEAFF.

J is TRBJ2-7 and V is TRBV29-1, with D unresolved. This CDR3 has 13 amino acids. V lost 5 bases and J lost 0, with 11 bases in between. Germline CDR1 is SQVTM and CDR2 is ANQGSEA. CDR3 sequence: CSVRLHSSYEQYF. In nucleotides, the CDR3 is TGCAGCGTTCGGCTGCACAGCTCCTACGAGCAGTACTTC.

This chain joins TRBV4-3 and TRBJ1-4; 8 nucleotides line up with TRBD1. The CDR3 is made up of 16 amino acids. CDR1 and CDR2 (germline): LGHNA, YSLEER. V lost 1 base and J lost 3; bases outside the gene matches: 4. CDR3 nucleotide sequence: TGCGCCAGCAGCCAAGGACAGGGGATCCCTAATGAAAAACTGTTTTTT. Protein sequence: CASSQGQGIPNEKLFF.

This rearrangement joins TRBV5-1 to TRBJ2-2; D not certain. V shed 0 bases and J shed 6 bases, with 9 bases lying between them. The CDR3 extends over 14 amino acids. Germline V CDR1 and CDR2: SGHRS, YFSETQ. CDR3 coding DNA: TGCGCCAGCAGCTTGGGGTCGGGTGCCGGGGAGCTGTTTTTT. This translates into CASSLGSGAGELFF.